These 13 T cell receptor beta chains came from one sample sequenced in a study of control samples from healthy donors and cancer patients (dated by TCRdb to 2020 to 2022). Libraries were built with the immunoSEQ multiplex PCR assay. TCRdb re-hosts the immuneACCESS table, in-frame sequences only. Its copies lack some clones; in the studies checked, an unresolved V gene accounts for under half of them, and the cause for the rest is not known. Across this sample there are approximately 120,000 clones, with just over 90% seen only once. Of the sample, 3.5% to 4.5% is held by the ten largest clones. The sample was blood. Receptors originate from a human donor in good health. The donor label of this sample is uncertain.

The V call is TRBV7-3, the J call TRBJ2-1, with TRBD2 matching over 8 bases. CDR1 is SGHTA, CDR2 FQGTGA, per germline. The V gene end was trimmed by 2 bases and the J gene end by 5 bases; junction bases not matched to a gene: 14. CDR3 length: 18 residues. The DNA of the CDR3 is TGTGCCAGCAGCTTACAGGGGCTAGCGGGTAGGCTGGACAATGAGCAGTTCTTC. This gives the protein CASSLQGLAGRLDNEQFF.

The rearrangement joins TRBV9 to TRBJ1-3; the D gene is possibly TRBD1 (5 bases). Germline V gene sequence: CDR1 SGDLS, CDR2 YYNGEE. CDR3 size: 17 residues. V was trimmed by 0 bases and J by 0 bases, leaving 13 bases between them. The CDR3 here is CASSVGGGRSSGNTIYF. CDR3 DNA: TGTGCCAGCAGCGTAGGGGGGGGACGGAGCTCTGGAAACACCATATATTTT.

The chain has TRBV6-1 and TRBJ1-6; D ambiguous. CDR1 and CDR2 from the germline V gene are MNHNS and SASEGT. The V end was cut by 2 bases, the J end by 8 bases, with 16 bases between. The CDR3 extends over 16 amino acids. The CDR3 DNA reads as TGTGCCAGCAGTGAATCATGGCTAGGGTGGGATTCACCCCTCCACTTT. Translated, it gives CASSESWLGWDSPLHF.

This chain connects TRBV2 to TRBJ1-5; 8 positions agree with TRBD1. Germline loops: CDR1 SNHLY, CDR2 FYNNEI. V shed 6 bases, J shed 2 bases, and the junction held 6 bases outside the gene matches. The CDR3 sequence is 15 residues long. The CDR3 region has the DNA TGTGCCAGCAGGATTCCGGGACAGGGCAATCAGCCCCAGCATTTT. This codes for CASRIPGQGNQPQHF. The entire variable domain, with the rest obtained from reference TRBV2 and TRBJ1-5, is as follows: EPEVTQTPSHQVTQMGQEVILRCVPISNHLYFYWYRQILGQKVEFLVSFYNNEISEKSEIFDDQFSVERPDGSNFTLKIRSTKLEDSAMYFCASRIPGQGNQPQHFGDGTRLSIL.

The V and J genes are TRBV2 and TRBJ2-1; the match to TRBD1 covers 8 bases. Unmatched junction bases numbered 9, after V lost 4 bases and J lost 4 bases. The CDR3 runs to 16 residues. Germline V CDR1 and CDR2: SNHLY, FYNNEI. Here the CDR3 reads CASSADRALRYNEQFF. CDR3 nucleotides: TGTGCCAGCAGTGCGGACAGGGCCCTTAGGTACAATGAGCAGTTCTTC.

The rearrangement joins TRBV19 to TRBJ1-3; no firm D call. Germline V gene lookup returns CDR1 LNHDA and CDR2 SQIVND (reference sequence). The CDR3 spans 15 residues. The V gene lost 3 bases and the J gene lost 0 bases, with 9 bases spanning the gap. CDR3 DNA sequence: TGTGCCAGTAGTATGAGCGGAAGCTCTGGAAACACCATATATTTT. It yields the protein CASSMSGSSGNTIYF.

The genes are TRBV18 and TRBJ2-2, with 13 bases that match TRBD2. Trimming removed 5 bases from V and 6 bases from J; junction bases left unmatched: 6. Germline lookup yields CDR1 KGHSH and CDR2 LQKENI. The CDR3 is 16 amino acids. The CDR3 nucleotides are TGTGCCAGCTCAAGGACTAGCGGGGGCCAGGCCGGGGAGCTGTTTTTT. Its protein is CASSRTSGGQAGELFF.

A remark on this clone: This sequence may be a read error, since a much larger clone differs from it by one base. Additional DNA sequences in this sample encode the identical CDR3. The chain combines TRBV5-1 with TRBJ1-5, with unresolved D. CDR3 length equals 13 residues. The V end lost 0 bases, the J end lost 0 bases, and 1 base lay between the germline ends. The germline V gene has CDR1 SGHRS and CDR2 YFSETQ. For the CDR3, the DNA is TGCGCCAGCAGCTTGGGTAGCAATCAGCCCCAGCATTTT. Protein product: CASSLGSNQPQHF.

The chain combines TRBV5-6 with TRBJ2-7, with a tentative D call TRBD1 (5 bases). The germline V gene has CDR1 SGHDT and CDR2 YYEEEE. The CDR3 extends over 14 amino acids. The germline V and J ends were trimmed by 1 base and 2 bases, with 10 bases remaining between them. CDR3 nucleotide sequence: TGTGCCAGCAGCTTGTTGGACACCCCCTACGAGCAGTACGTC. Amino acids: CASSLLDTPYEQYV.

This clone was seen only a few times. This chain links TRBV28 with TRBJ2-2; 7 bases agree with TRBD2. This CDR3 region has 15 residues. Germline V CDR1 and CDR2: MDHEN, SYDVKM. The trim removed 6 bases at V and 7 bases at J, leaving 11 bases unmatched. The CDR3 nucleotides are TGTGCCAGCAGCGGGGCGGGGGAGTTTGGCGGGGAGCTGTTTTTT. Translation gives CASSGAGEFGGELFF.

The genes are TRBV30 and TRBJ2-7; the D is unclear. Trimming removed 2 bases from V and 3 bases from J, with 8 bases in between. The V gene's germline CDR1 is GTSNPN and CDR2 SVGIG (reference sequence). The CDR3 totals 12 residues. This CDR3 is CAWSPGYYEQYF. CDR3 DNA: TGTGCCTGGAGTCCCGGGTACTACGAGCAGTACTTC.

This clone has just one count. The chain combines TRBV3-1 (or the pseudogene TRBV3-2) with TRBJ1-3, with D hard to call. Trimming took 0 bases from V and 0 from J, leaving 12 bases between them. This CDR3 comprises 17 residues. Looked up from germline, CDR1 is LGHDT and CDR2 is YNNKEL (reference sequence). For the CDR3, the DNA is TGTGCCAGCAGCCAAGATCTAAGGGCCAGCTCTGGAAACACCATATATTTT. This translates into CASSQDLRASSGNTIYF.

The count of this clone is one. V is TRBV4-3 and J is TRBJ1-6; D is ambiguous. The V end lost 4 bases, the J end lost 7 bases, and 14 bases lay between the germline ends. The CDR3 runs to 15 residues. The V gene's germline CDR1 is LGHNA and CDR2 YSLEER. The chain's CDR3 is CASSRVSTGNSPLHF. In DNA, the CDR3 is TGCGCCAGCAGCCGAGTCTCGACCGGAAATTCACCCCTCCACTTT.